This is a list of T cell receptor beta chains from one sample in a study of a mutant IDH1 vaccine in newly diagnosed glioma. These receptors lack a known antigen. The data were produced by immunoSEQ multiplex PCR, yet TCRdb's version contains in-frame clones alone and is incomplete. Here the sample spans approximately 60,000 clones, 74% being singletons. Sequencing used PBMCs, obtained from a glioma patient whose treatment included an IDH1 peptide vaccine. These receptors all come from a man aged 50 or older with glioma. Each CDR3 is given without its conserved first and last residue.

J gene | V gene | CDR3 protein
TRBJ2-3 | TRBV25-1 | ALGGRGAQSHTDTQY
TRBJ1-2 | TRBV4-1 | ASSQLLGAQVGYGYT
TRBJ2-5 | TRBV28 | ASSRQEETQY
TRBJ2-7 | TRBV6-5 | ASSVEPFSYEQY
TRBJ1-3 | TRBV11-1 | ASSLSGQTGNTIY
TRBJ1-1 | TRBV7-9 | ASSFGADSGAF
TRBJ2-3 | TRBV28 | ASGGLLNADTQY
TRBJ1-1 | TRBV4-2 | ASSQDGQGDTEAF
TRBJ2-5 | TRBV18 | ASSPRDREQETQY
TRBJ2-4 | TRBV5-1 | ASSLAEMRDIQY
TRBJ1-2 | TRBV5-1 | ASSLEGGGGYT
TRBJ1-4 | TRBV29-1 | SVPPINDRAELF
TRBJ1-5 | TRBV15 | ATSSHRDRDQPQH
TRBJ2-7 | TRBV11-3 | ASRWQQQEDPYEQY
TRBJ1-1 | TRBV6-5 | ASRTGGNTEAF
TRBJ1-2 | TRBV5-6 | ASSLLTKSNYGYT
TRBJ2-7 | TRBV7-8 | ASSLDFRSGEQY
TRBJ2-2 | TRBV10-3 | ATRPGVAGTGELF
TRBJ2-2 | TRBV13 | ASSSHEQGPTGELF
TRBJ2-5 | TRBV19 | ASSVGAQETQY
TRBJ2-6 | TRBV7-9 | ASSLGFGRQRAGANVLT
TRBJ2-1 | TRBV6-5 | ASSYEGLAGNEQF
TRBJ1-5 | TRBV27 | ASSPGTGIQPQH
TRBJ2-2 | TRBV19 | ASSPTGGNTGELF
TRBJ1-1 | TRBV18 | ASSPGSTEAF
TRBJ1-1 | TRBV5-6 | ASSFLVSATEAF
TRBJ2-7 | TRBV5-6 | ASSSGTPSRPYQQY
TRBJ1-6 | TRBV18 | ASSPRDGDSPLH
TRBJ1-6 | TRBV18 | ASSPGGGSPLH
TRBJ2-7 | TRBV2 | ASETRNYEQY
TRBJ2-5 | TRBV5-1 | ASSFRVGETQY
TRBJ2-3 | TRBV5-1 | ASDSGQGGDTQY
TRBJ1-2 | TRBV5-1 | ASSLGGQGSGYT
TRBJ1-1 | TRBV19 | ASSIVEGAEAF
TRBJ1-6 | TRBV25-1 | ASSESGTPGGNSPLH
TRBJ2-1 | TRBV10-3 | AISENYNEQF
TRBJ2-2 | TRBV5-5 | ASSISGSTGELF
TRBJ2-7 | TRBV6-5 | ASSFEGQGAYEQY
TRBJ2-1 | TRBV5-1 | ASSPTGTGGGEQF
TRBJ1-5 | TRBV9 | ASRGAIDGGNQPQH
TRBJ1-2 | TRBV7-2 | ASSLLSAGYGYT
TRBJ1-5 | TRBV19 | ASSPGGQPQH
TRBJ1-4 | TRBV5-4 | ASSPGTPATNEKLF
TRBJ2-5 | TRBV18 | ASSPSGAEETQY
TRBJ2-6 | TRBV30 | AWSISLGGANVLT
TRBJ2-1 | TRBV5-1 | ASSLASYNEQF